This T cell receptor beta chain was captured by sequencing in a study of shared clonotypes between healthy human individuals. General study points: Larger estimated richness was generally recorded for naive subsets relative to memory subsets.

A deep-level run was used for the assay. Measured with immunoSEQ multiplex PCR; TCRdb has only the in-frame clones, and not every one. The sample holds hundreds of thousands of clones, roughly 96% seen once. Cells designated naive CD8 were CD45RO-negative and were positively selected for CCR7, with terminally differentiated effector memory CD45RA+ cells excluded. Nashville, Tennessee was home to all donors, who were Caucasian adults. Of note for this clone: The antigen is unknown.

The CDR3 has 11 amino acids. Germline loops: CDR1 SEHNR, CDR2 FQNEAQ (reference sequence). The V end lost 10 bases, the J end lost 10 bases, and 14 bases lay between the germline ends. The clonotype was recovered from a woman between 25 and 40 years old in good health. The rearrangement links TRBV7-9 to TRBJ2-1; D is perhaps TRBD2 (5 bases). Input material: naive CD8+ T cells sorted from blood. The CDR3 loop reads CATPSSGEQFF. The CDR3 nucleotides read TGTGCCACGCCATCCTCGGGAGAGCAGTTCTTC. Combining the CDR3 with reference TRBV7-9 and TRBJ2-1 gives the whole variable domain DTGVSQNPRHKITKRGQNVTFRCDPISEHNRLYWYRQTLGQGPEFLTYFQNEAQLEKSRLLSDRFSAERPKGSFSTLEIQRTEQGDSAMYLCATPSSGEQFFGPGTRLTVL.